Presented here are 10 T cell receptor beta chains from one specimen sequenced in a study of blood T cell repertoires in COVID-19. The method was immunoSEQ multiplex PCR; TCRdb's version includes in-frame clones alone and lacks a portion of them. The data show approximately 100,000 clones, approximately 80% seen once. Sequences were obtained from peripheral blood. The receptors stem from a man at least 80 years old with COVID-19, enrolled during active disease.

The genes are TRBV5-4 and TRBJ2-1; possibly TRBD1 for D (6 bases). CDR3 size: 14 residues. Trimming shortened V by 4 bases and J by 12 bases, and 20 bases separated the two germline ends. The germline CDR1 and CDR2 sequences are SGHNT and YYREEE (reference sequence). The CDR3, as DNA: TGTGCCAGCAGCCTATCGACTGGGGGCGATAGGCAGTTCTTC. Translating it yields CASSLSTGGDRQFF. The full variable domain, its missing parts supplied by reference TRBV5-4 and TRBJ2-1, is ETGVTQSPTHLIKTRGQQVTLRCSSQSGHNTVSWYQQALGQGPQFIFQYYREEENGRGNFPPRFSGLQFPNYSSELNVNALELDDSALYLCASSLSTGGDRQFFGPGTRLTVL.

The chain couples TRBV12-3 or TRBV12-4 to TRBJ1-2, with 8 bases identical to TRBD1. This CDR3 spans 13 amino acids. The ends lost 3 bases at V and 8 bases at J; junction bases unmatched: 5. CDR3 DNA: TGTGCCAGCAGTTTTCAGGGGGCGAGAGGCTACACCTTC. It yields the protein CASSFQGARGYTF.

This sequence joins TRBV24-1 and TRBJ2-3; no firm D call. Between the trimmed V and J ends, which lost 7 bases and 4 bases, there was a span of 5 bases. The length of the CDR3 is 11 residues. Germline values: CDR1 KGHDR, CDR2 SFDVKD. DNA for the CDR3: TGTGCCACCAGCGCGGCAGATACGCAGTATTTT. It translates to CATSAADTQYF.

The chain has TRBV10-2 and TRBJ1-2; 9 positions match TRBD1. Germline V gene lookup returns CDR1 WSHSY and CDR2 SAAADI. The CDR3 spans 16 residues. The J segment lost 7 bases and the V segment lost 2 bases, leaving 11 bases of the junction unmatched. For the CDR3, the DNA is TGCGCCAGCAGTGAGACCACGGGACAGGGAGGATCTGGCTACACCTTC. This encodes CASSETTGQGGSGYTF.

The chain joins TRBV5-1 to TRBJ2-5; 8 nucleotides match TRBD2. The J segment lost 0 bases and the V segment lost 4 bases, leaving 8 bases of the junction unmatched. This CDR3 is 16 amino acids long. Germline CDR1 is SGHRS and CDR2 is YFSETQ. CDR3 DNA: TGCGCCAGCAGCACTTCTAGCGGGCAGTACCAAGAGACCCAGTACTTC. Encoded protein: CASSTSSGQYQETQYF.

The V gene is TRBV28, the J gene TRBJ2-1; perhaps TRBD2 as D (7 bases). V was cut by 2 bases and J by 7 bases, with 12 bases left in between. Germline V CDR1 and CDR2: MDHEN, SYDVKM. CDR3 size: 14 residues. The CDR3 DNA reads TGTGCCAGCAGTTTACAGGGGAGGGGAAATGAGCAGTTCTTC. Protein product: CASSLQGRGNEQFF.

The chain uses TRBV14 and TRBJ1-4; 7 nucleotides match TRBD1. V was clipped by 4 bases and J by 7 bases; unmatched bases: 3. Germline CDR1 is SGHDN and CDR2 is FVKESK. The CDR3 runs 13 residues. CDR3 DNA sequence: TGTGCCAGCAGCCCAAGGACAGGTGAAAAACTGTTTTTT. This codes for CASSPRTGEKLFF.

The V call is TRBV7-3, the J call TRBJ2-5; 7 nucleotides align to TRBD1. The CDR3 loop spans 15 amino acids. Per germline, CDR1 SGHTA and CDR2 FQGTGA. V was pared by 2 bases and J by 4 bases, with 7 bases of the junction left unmatched. The CDR3 nucleotides are TGTGCCAGCAGCTTAGGGAAGGGGGCTGGAGAGACCCAGTACTTC. Amino acid sequence: CASSLGKGAGETQYF. The full variable domain, completed using reference TRBV7-3 and TRBJ2-5, is GAGVSQTPSNKVTEKGKYVELRCDPISGHTALYWYRQSLGQGPEFLIYFQGTGAADDSGLPNDRFFAVRPEGSVSTLKIQRTERGDSAVYLCASSLGKGAGETQYFGPGTRLLVL.

The chain links TRBV19 to TRBJ1-5; the D is unclear. Germline loops: CDR1 LNHDA, CDR2 SQIVND (reference sequence). Trimming left V 0 bases short and J 6 bases short, with 6 bases between. The CDR3 runs 13 residues. CDR3 coding DNA: TGTGCCAGTAGTATAGATCGGGGTCAGCCCCAGCATTTT. Protein: CASSIDRGQPQHF.

In its sample, this clone was seen a few times. The gene calls are TRBV27 and TRBJ2-1, with a possible D match to TRBD2 (6 bases). The CDR3 runs to 14 residues. Trimming cost V 7 bases and J 0 bases, with 10 bases left between them. The germline gives CDR1 MNHEY, CDR2 SMNVEV (reference sequence). The CDR3 DNA sequence: TGTGCCAGCAACCAGGAGGGCTCCTACAATGAGCAGTTCTTC. Amino acid sequence: CASNQEGSYNEQFF.